The present TCR beta chain was sequenced within a study of cytomegalovirus exposure and HLA in healthy donors. It was with 60 Vbeta and 13 Jbeta primers that the PCR ran. Libraries were prepared by immunoSEQ multiplex PCR; TCRdb keeps only in-frame clonotypes and omits some of them. Among about 200,000 clones listed, approximately 80% were seen once. Study-wide points: Cytomegalovirus-associated TCR beta chains were listed, numbering roughly 150. Reported performance of the classifier showed diagnosis of cytomegalovirus status with high specificity and sensitivity.

This CDR3 has 13 amino acids. The germline V gene has CDR1 SGHAT and CDR2 FQNNGV. Trimming took 1 base from V and 4 from J, leaving 7 bases between them. Each donor's status was that of a healthy bone marrow donor. Points on this clone: Its antigen remains unknown.

The sample taken for sequencing was PBMCs. This sequence originates from a woman in her 30s in good health and CMV-seronegative. This chain uses TRBV11-2 with TRBJ1-1; D unresolved. DNA for the CDR3: TGTGCCAGCAGCTTAGGACTGCTCACTGAAGCTTTCTTT. Translation gives CASSLGLLTEAFF.